This TCR beta chain comes out of a study of cytomegalovirus exposure and HLA in healthy donors (dated by TCRdb to about 2017). Regarding the complete study: In an earlier analysis of about 560 of the donors, 250 to 350 Gb of sequence data and some 120 million unique TCR beta sequences from about 179 million T cells were reported. An early release covering over 500 HLA-typed donors comprised about 300 gigabases of sequencing data and approximately 80 million unique TCR sequences. Of the roughly 410 genotyped donors, over 80% were placed in the genetic ancestry cluster associated with self-reported Caucasian donors. The aim of the study was to test whether cataloging public T cell receptors could identify signatures of past pathogen exposure. Using immunosequencing, the study profiled T cell repertoires from about 610 subjects and related those repertoires to cytomegalovirus serostatus. Along with the approximately 700-subject first cohort, a separate validation cohort of over a hundred different subjects was used. High-throughput TCR immunosequencing, statistical association of individual TCRs with disease status, and machine learning were combined to predict cytomegalovirus infection status. A later analysis re-examined previously published TCR beta repertoires from around 670 donors and added high-resolution HLA genotyping to investigate patterns of TCR occurrence. Rather than drawing on any new phenotypic data, the later analysis identified candidate immune exposures from TCR beta sequences and the way those sequences occurred across donors. An earlier analysis of about 620 of the donors applied high-throughput TCR beta sequencing to assess whether each TCR beta V gene segment acted as functional or pseudogenic. Donor age, sex, ethnicity and CMV serostatus were compiled alongside the repertoire data. A later genetic analysis took genome-wide SNP genotypes for about 55% of the roughly 700 donors and used that subset as a discovery cohort. Every discovery cohort repertoire had been produced on one sequencing platform. Both class I and class II loci were covered by HLA typing, at four-digit resolution. The number of typed donors differed by locus: about 620-640 for A, B, C, DRB1 and DQB1; approximately 530 for DQA1; 606 for DPA1; and approximately 450 for DPB1. Roughly 5 DR-DQ haplotypes were handled as single units for association and clustering, since linkage in the cohort was strong. Among about 390 genotyped donors of the cohort, an average of about 240,000 unique TCR beta nucleotide sequences were sequenced per donor, around 20% of them non-productive. Study-level results and caveats: A further reported finding was that TCR beta sequences accurately predicted the HLA-A and HLA-B alleles for most subjects in the first cohort. When HLA alleles, especially DR and DQ, strongly co-occurred, attributing TCR associations to individual alleles was difficult. Linkage disequilibrium might explain the correlated functional status among segregating V segments, but an unknown experimental factor could not be ruled out. Some IMGT-functional V segments, including TRBV6-2 and TRBV6-3, could not be told apart with the 87-base-pair reads, so those segments were excluded. The presence/absence analyses assumed that sequencing depth was roughly uniform across donors, and that assumption may not be true. Across donors, most TCR sequences were observed very rarely, whereas some public TCRs were present in many individuals. In a later analysis, TCR association rates were found to vary across HLA loci, with the most associated TCRs seen for DRB1 alleles and the fewest for HLA-C alleles. In vitro tests confirmed that a few of the cytomegalovirus-associated TCR beta chains recognize cytomegalovirus antigens. A later genetic analysis reported fewer N-insertions in productive TCRs among donors in an Asian-associated ancestry cluster than the roughly 690-donor mean. An earlier analysis of 450 to 750 of the donors showed that most TCR beta V segments appeared in productive rearrangements either about 90% or about 30% of the time, which broadly matched IMGT annotations. In the study, 150 to 200 TCR beta chains were listed as associated with cytomegalovirus. In a later analysis, several top co-occurrence clusters were reported to appear linked to parvovirus B19, influenza, CMV and Epstein-Barr virus. An association between a missense DCLRE1C variant and V-gene and J-gene trimming of TCR beta chains was found in a later genetic analysis and replicated in an independent cohort. A later analysis found that most CMV-associated TCR beta chains appeared HLA-restricted, with HLA associations seemingly driven largely by CMV exposure. A later analysis found that HLA-associated TCR beta chains were more clonally expanded and had lower generation probabilities than equally common non-associated chains. A cluster of highly shared sequence variants was judged likely to be a technical artifact of the sequencing pipeline. It was suggested by the authors that the approach could potentially be generalized to other disease states and immunological phenotypes. Specific HLA alleles were associated with 15,000 to 20,000 TCR beta sequences at a false discovery rate of 0.05 in a later analysis. Immune exposure information for the cohort was limited to CMV serostatus. Roughly 17 rarely observed V segments, including chromosome 9 orphons, were excluded from the earlier analysis of about 600 of the donors because counts were too low. In both the original and validation cohorts, the classifier was reported to diagnose cytomegalovirus status with high specificity and sensitivity. Because some donors lacked HLA typing at each locus, the association tests relied only on the typed subset. In this cohort, only TCR beta chains were sequenced, and detectable features were limited by the absence of alpha or paired-chain data.

Notes on this clone: Its specific antigen is unknown. At one boundary the junction diverges from the germline segment, which might be a read error.

Libraries were prepared through the immunoSEQ multiplex PCR assay. The multiplex PCR relied on a mix of 60 forward primers for TCR Vbeta segments and 13 reverse primers for TCR Jbeta segments. Amplification of the CDR3 region of rearranged TCR beta genes was performed with a multiplex PCR assay on genomic DNA. Amplified TCR beta libraries were sequenced as 87-base-pair reads on the Illumina HiSeq System. As for the authors' bioinformatics: In a later analysis, some 80 million unique TCR beta chains were counted across the 500 to 700 repertoires, and some 10 million of these chains were shared by at least two donors. Raw reads were error-corrected and collapsed into unique sequences with a nearest-neighbor algorithm that merged closely related sequences to remove PCR and sequencing errors. V, D and J gene segments were assigned by aligning CDR3 sequences to IMGT reference sequences. For a sequence to be retained, at least a six-nucleotide match to both a V gene segment and a J gene segment was required. A rearrangement counted as productive if the CDR3 had no stop codons and remained in frame with V and J, and every other rearrangement counted as non-productive. Following IMGT convention, CDR3 was defined as the stretch from the second conserved V-encoded cysteine to the conserved J-encoded phenylalanine. In an earlier analysis of 550 to 650 of the donors, sequences lacking an unambiguous match to a single V gene segment were excluded. An earlier analysis of fewer than 750 of the donors classified V segments as functional when productive rearrangements were above 56.7% and as segregating when the standard deviation between donors was above 5%. To diagnose cytomegalovirus status from the catalog of TCR beta chain sequences, a statistical classification framework was built. In a later analysis, V and J genes were assigned by comparing TCR nucleotide sequences against IMGT/GENE-DB human TR gene sequences. The TCRdist pipeline was used in a later analysis to assign CDR3 sequences and most-parsimonious VDJ recombination scenarios. In a later analysis, each TCR beta chain was defined by its CDR3 amino acid sequence together with its V-gene family, and reads lacking a unique V-gene family were excluded. To address suspected cross-contamination and a sequencing artifact, a later analysis removed a few hundred highly shared, low-generation-probability nucleotide sequences. A later analysis calculated a clonal expansion index for each public chain from normalized within-repertoire ranks of inferred template counts. A later analysis computed generation probabilities with a VDJ recombination model fitted to out-of-frame rearrangements, and checked the results against IGoR. In a later analysis, TCR-TCR, TCR-HLA and TCR-CMV co-occurrence was scored with hypergeometric tests, and a repertoire-size bias correction was applied to TCR pairs. A later analysis estimated false discovery rates by permuting HLA or CMV assignments 20 times. In a later analysis, co-occurring TCRs were grouped with DBSCAN, and TCRdist sequence similarity was added when clustering was performed within HLA-allele-positive subsets. Co-occurrence clustering excluded repertoires with fewer than 30,000 or more than 120,000 public chains, plus five with anomalous nucleotide sharing. Not all clones reach the TCRdb copy of this immuneACCESS table, which keeps in-frame sequences only. Checked studies attribute under half of the gap to unresolved V genes and leave the rest unexplained. The V and J calls and the clone size are those of that table, but D and trimming were determined from the DNA. The table for this sample lists around 110,000 clones; around three quarters of them were counted only once. Of the sample, about 4.5% falls within the top ten clones.

CDR1 and CDR2 (SEHNR, FQNEAQ) derive from the germline V gene (reference sequence). The CDR3 runs 13 residues from the cysteine to the phenylalanine. The CDR3 DNA has 39 bases and is translated from base 1. In total, 630 or so healthy bone marrow donors made up the cohort. All cohort members were sampled while nominally healthy, although unrecorded immune exposures were likely present. The donor tested CMV seropositive and was one of the 289 seropositive cohort members. A peripheral blood sample was collected from each donor, and TCR beta sequencing was performed on peripheral blood mononuclear cells. The Qiagen DNeasy Blood Extraction Kit was used to extract genomic DNA from the blood cell samples.

The receptor's source is a man between 25 and 39 years old in good health and CMV-seropositive. The rearrangement combines TRBV7-9 with TRBJ2-7; the best D guess is TRBD2, with 6 bases matching. The specimen sequenced was PBMCs. The CDR3 is CSSSLGGSGEQYF. At the DNA level, the sequence is TGTTCCAGCAGCTTGGGGGGTAGTGGCGAGCAGTACTTC.